This T cell receptor beta chain emerged from a study of monozygotic twins with inflammatory bowel disease. Whole blood without T cell sorting served as the source of isolated total RNA. A 6-nucleotide sample barcode was carried by the UMIs, which template switching added. TCRdb reanalyzed the 5' RACE reads and collapses them to one entry per CDR3 protein, without DNA. The table lists 150,000 to 200,000 distinct CDR3 sequences, with around 7% in the top ten. The CDR3 totals 11 residues. This chain uses TRBV12-3 or TRBV12-4 with TRBJ1-1. The TCR originated in a human donor with ulcerative colitis or Crohn's disease, or a healthy co-twin of an affected twin (not recorded which). Sequencing used blood. The CDR3 spells CASSPDTGAFF.